The rows below give T cell receptor beta chains drawn from one sample of a study of T cell responses to AZD1222 COVID-19 vaccine. Assay: immunoSEQ multiplex PCR; the TCRdb copy retains only in-frame clones and omits some. The profile shows approximately 160,000 clones, 93% of them singletons. Sequencing used peripheral blood, obtained on day 0 of AZD1222 vaccination. Source of these receptors: an adult in good health. CDR3s include the opening cysteine and the closing phenylalanine or tryptophan. The D gene is left open where the match is weak. A clone size is listed for some rows: how often the clone was seen (once, few, many), or a class if it is expanded.

>TRBD2|TRBJ2-5|TRBV5-1|.
TGCGCCAGCAGGACTAGCGAGGCGGAGACCCAGTACTTC
CASRTSEAETQYF
>TRBD1|TRBJ1-2|TRBV7-8|.
TGTGCCAGCAGCTTAGGTTCGGGGACAGGGTCTAACTATGGCTACACCTTC
CASSLGSGTGSNYGYTF
>.|TRBJ1-4|TRBV7-9|.
TGTGCCAGCAGCTTAGTCGGTGCAACTAATGAAAAACTGTTTTTT
CASSLVGATNEKLFF
>.|TRBJ2-2|TRBV30|.
TGTGCCTTCCAGGTTTGGAACACCGGGGAGCTGTTTTTT
CAFQVWNTGELFF
>.|TRBJ1-2|TRBV18|.
TGTGCCAGCTCACCCGGGACGCGGAGGTTTGGCTACACCTTC
CASSPGTRRFGYTF
>.|TRBJ1-4|TRBV4-1|.
TGCGCCAGCAGCCAAGCCGGGCAGGGAGGGAGTGAAAAACTGTTTTTT
CASSQAGQGGSEKLFF
>.|TRBJ1-2|TRBV19|.
TGTGCCAGTAGTATAGTCCAGGACGGGGGCTATGGCTACACCTTC
CASSIVQDGGYGYTF
>.|TRBJ2-6|TRBV27|.
TGTGCCAGCAGTACCGGAGGGTTCTCTGGGGCCAACGTCCTGACTTTC
CASSTGGFSGANVLTF
>.|TRBJ1-1|TRBV4-3|.
TGCGCCAGCAGCCAAACCGAGGGGTACACTGAAGCTTTCTTT
CASSQTEGYTEAFF
>TRBD2|TRBJ2-2|TRBV9|.
TGTGCCAGCAGCGTAGAAGGACTAGCGGGGGCCGGGGAGCTGTTTTTT
CASSVEGLAGAGELFF
>.|TRBJ2-1|TRBV19|few
TGTGCCAGCGCCCCACACAAAACCCGGGACAATGAGCAGTTCTTC
CASAPHKTRDNEQFF
>.|TRBJ2-1|TRBV27|.
TGTGCCAGCAGTTTGCGGCAGACCCCATACAATGAGCAGTTCTTC
CASSLRQTPYNEQFF
>.|TRBJ2-5|TRBV7-6|.
TGTGCCAGCAGCTTAGCAAGGGGGGCCAGGGAGACCCAGTACTTC
CASSLARGARETQYF
>.|TRBJ1-6|TRBV18|.
TGTGCCAGCTCACCGGCGGGGGAATCCTATAATTCACCCCTCCACTTT
CASSPAGESYNSPLHF
>.|TRBJ1-4|TRBV6-5|.
TGTGCCAGCAGTTACGGGAGAGAGAAAAAACTGTTTTTT
CASSYGREKKLFF
>TRBD1|TRBJ2-2|TRBV11-3|.
TGTGCCAGCAGTCCCGGACAGGGGGCCTCCGGGGAGCTGTTTTTT
CASSPGQGASGELFF
>TRBD2|TRBJ2-5|TRBV9|.
TGTGCCAGCAGCGTAGGCCCTGGGACTAGCGGGGGGGTTGAGACCCAGTACTTC
CASSVGPGTSGGVETQYF
>.|TRBJ2-1|TRBV10-3|.
TGTGCCATCAGTCCCGACACAGTCAATGAGCAGTTCTTC
CAISPDTVNEQFF
>.|TRBJ1-2|TRBV19|.
TGTGCCAGTAGTAGGTCCGCATATGGCTACACCTTC
CASSRSAYGYTF
>TRBD1|TRBJ2-7|TRBV6-5|.
TGTGCCAGCAGTTACTCCAGGGGGCAATCTAGCGAGCAGTACTTC
CASSYSRGQSSEQYF
>.|TRBJ1-1|TRBV3-1/TRBV3-2|.
TGTGCCAGCAGCCGACAACCGGGACAAGAAGCTTTCTTT
CASSRQPGQEAFF
>.|TRBJ1-1|TRBV6-5|.
TGTGCCAGCAGATATTTTATTGGTCAGACTGAAGCTTTCTTT
CASRYFIGQTEAFF
>.|TRBJ1-4|TRBV3-1/TRBV3-2|once
TGTGCCAGCAGCCCACGGACCAGGGTGGAAAAACTGTTTTTT
CASSPRTRVEKLFF